The entry below describes one T cell receptor (beta chain). The antigen is unknown. This specimen comes from a study of OX40 agonist ivuxolimab in advanced cancers. In the study overall: In this cohort, patients received ivuxolimab, an agonistic anti-OX40 (CD134) antibody. The dose-escalation group included hepatocellular carcinoma, melanoma, renal cell carcinoma and head and neck cancer. Patients in the trial were receiving intravenous ivuxolimab every 2 weeks, at doses of 0.01 to 10 mg/kg. Points from the study as a whole: Average numbers of expanded clones were greater in CD8+ T cells than in CD4+.

TCRdb's table, derived via immunoSEQ multiplex PCR, lists solely in-frame clones and lacks some. The sample has tens of thousands of clones, 82% seen once. This sample comprised CD4+ or CD8+ T cells sorted from blood, obtained in a trial of the OX40 agonist ivuxolimab. The source is an adult with an advanced solid tumor such as melanoma, head and neck, liver or kidney cancer.

CDR3 loop: CASSPSTDTQYF. The CDR3 region has the DNA TGTGCCAGCAGCCCTAGCACAGATACGCAGTATTTT. The chain uses TRBV7-2 and TRBJ2-3, with no clear D. Germline V lookup: CDR1 SGHTA, CDR2 FQGNSA. The CDR3 has 12 amino acids. V was trimmed by 5 bases and J by 0 bases, leaving 3 bases between them. The full variable domain, rest sourced from reference TRBV7-2 and TRBJ2-3, is GAGVSQSPSNKVTEKGKDVELRCDPISGHTALYWYRQSLGQGLEFLIYFQGNSAPDKSGLPSDRFSAERTGGSVSTLTIQRTQQEDSAVYLCASSPSTDTQYFGPGTRLTVL.